These 6 T cell receptor beta chains were all obtained from the same sample, sequenced in a study of T cell responses to AZD1222 COVID-19 vaccine. TCRdb keeps only in-frame clones here, not all; method: immunoSEQ multiplex PCR. The table lists around 120,000 clones, approximately 90% of them singletons. This material consisted of peripheral blood, taken on day 0 of AZD1222 vaccination. The receptors shown here come from an adult in good health.

V and J are TRBV10-2 and TRBJ1-2, with a tentative D call TRBD1 (5 bases). CDR1 is WSHSY, CDR2 SAAADI, per germline. V was shortened by 0 bases and J by 3 bases, with 17 bases between the two germline ends. CDR3 length: 17 amino acids. The CDR3 loop is CASSESIFGGYDYGYTF. The DNA for the CDR3 is TGCGCCAGCAGTGAGTCGATATTCGGGGGGTACGACTATGGCTACACCTTC.

The chain uses TRBV28 and TRBJ1-3; D is uncertain. The length of the CDR3 is 15 residues. V lost 5 bases and J lost 0, with 11 bases in between. Germline-derived CDR1 and CDR2 are MDHEN and SYDVKM. CDR3 amino acids: CASSRPGVSGNTIYF. As DNA, the CDR3 is TGTGCCAGCAGTCGCCCAGGAGTCTCTGGAAACACCATATATTTT. The whole variable domain, filled in from reference TRBV28 and TRBJ1-3, reads DVKVTQSSRYLVKRTGEKVFLECVQDMDHENMFWYRQDPGLGLRLIYFSYDVKMKEKGDIPEGYSVSREKKERFSLILESASTNQTSMYLCASSRPGVSGNTIYFGEGSWLTVV.

In its sample, this clone was seen once. The rearrangement links TRBV27 to TRBJ1-1; no firm D call. The germline V and J ends were trimmed by 8 bases and 5 bases, with 18 bases remaining between them. Looked up from germline, CDR1 is MNHEY and CDR2 is SMNVEV (reference sequence). This CDR3 has 14 amino acids. The DNA for the CDR3 is TGTGCCAGCTCCATGAACGGGGTAATTACTGAAGCTTTCTTT. It codes for CASSMNGVITEAFF.

The CDR3 region is CATSDAILAGDSDTQYF. CDR3 DNA sequence: TGTGCCACCAGTGATGCGATACTAGCGGGAGATTCAGATACGCAGTATTTT. The chain has TRBV24-1 and TRBJ2-3, with 11 bases matching TRBD2. The CDR3 has 17 residues. Per the germline V gene, CDR1 is KGHDR and CDR2 is SFDVKD. Trimming took 3 bases from V and 4 from J; bases not matched to a gene: 8.

V usage is TRBV5-4 and J usage is TRBJ2-7; possible D gene TRBD2, 7 bases. V was shortened by 4 bases and J by 4 bases, with 15 bases between the two germline ends. The CDR3 covers 14 residues. Per the germline V gene, CDR1 is SGHNT and CDR2 is YYREEE (reference sequence). Written as DNA, the CDR3 is TGTGCCAGCAGCCCCCGGGGGGCGGCTTACGAGCAGTACTTC. Its translation: CASSPRGAAYEQYF.

J is TRBJ2-5 and V is TRBV5-8; a possible D gene is TRBD1 (5 bases). Germline V gene lookup returns CDR1 SGHTS and CDR2 YDEGEE. CDR3 length: 14 amino acids. The V and J ends lost 3 bases and 5 bases respectively, with 14 bases between them. CDR3 protein: CASSYNQGWETQYF. CDR3 sequence (DNA): TGTGCCAGCAGCTACAACCAGGGTTGGGAGACCCAGTACTTC.